Shown below are 12 T cell receptor beta chains from a single sample sequenced in a study of T cells in Graves' hyperthyroidism and ophthalmopathy. TCR beta CDR3 regions were amplified from RNA transcripts. During a first-round RT-PCR of the TCR CDR3, the HTBI primer set was used. TCRdb fed the multiplex PCR reads into MiXCR, producing one record per CDR3 protein. There are roughly 580,000 distinct CDR3 sequences in the sample; roughly 50% occur only once, and approximately 8.2% lies in the top ten. Sequences were obtained from peripheral blood or thyroid tissue (not recorded which). The receptors shown here come from a woman aged 18 to 35 with Graves' hyperthyroidism.

In this sample, this clonotype turned up many times. J is TRBJ2-5 and V is TRBV7-9, with D maybe TRBD2 (7 bases). This CDR3 is built from 13 residues. The germline V gene encodes CDR1 SEHNR and CDR2 FQNEAQ (reference sequence). With 3 bases removed from V and 6 bases from J, the gap between germline ends came to 11 bases. CDR3 amino acids: CASSLGGPKTQYF. The CDR3 DNA reads TGTGCCAGCAGCTTGGGGGGGCCAAAGACCCAGTACTTC.

The J gene is TRBJ1-1, the V gene TRBV6-2 or TRBV6-3; weak D call: TRBD1 (5 bases). Germline assignment: CDR1 MNHEY and CDR2 SVGEGT. CDR3 length: 16 residues. V lost 4 bases, J lost 6 bases, and 21 bases lay in between. CDR3 nucleotides: TGTGCCAGCAGTTCCTGGCGCGTTGGGGCTACGCCTGAAGCTTTCTTT. It encodes CASSSWRVGATPEAFF.

This clonotype was counted between two and nine times. This chain's CDR3 is CSASLAFLNTEAFF. Here the CDR3 DNA reads TGCAGTGCTAGTTTGGCTTTCCTGAACACTGAAGCTTTCTTT. The chain is built from TRBV20-1 and TRBJ1-1; no reliable D call. The CDR3 spans 14 residues. Germline lookup yields CDR1 DFQATT and CDR2 SNEGSKA (reference sequence). Trimming pared 3 bases from V and 0 bases from J, leaving 11 bases between.

This clonotype was counted only a few times. This chain links TRBV2 with TRBJ2-7; no firm D call. This CDR3 contains 13 residues. The V gene lost 5 bases and the J gene lost 6 bases, with 14 bases spanning the gap. Germline V CDR1 and CDR2: SNHLY, FYNNEI. In DNA, the CDR3 is TGTGCCAGCAGTTTACCCGGTTCTCCCGAGCAGTACTTC. As protein: CASSLPGSPEQYF.

This clonotype was found many times. The CDR3: CATSRDGGPDREKLFF. In nucleotides, the CDR3 is TGTGCCACCAGCAGAGATGGGGGGCCGGATCGGGAAAAACTGTTTTTT. V is TRBV15 and J is TRBJ1-4; D may be TRBD1 (6 bases). Germline loops: CDR1 LNHNV, CDR2 YYDKDF (reference sequence). Trimming left V 0 bases short and J 8 bases short, with 16 bases between. This CDR3 is 16 amino acids long.

This clonotype was seen ten or more times. One end of the junction varies from germline; a read error may be responsible. This rearrangement joins TRBV7-7 to TRBJ2-5; 9 bases fit TRBD2. Germline CDR1 and CDR2: SSHAT and FNYEAQ (reference sequence). The CDR3 is made up of 16 amino acids. The CDR3 DNA reads TGTGCTAGCAGCAGACGACTAGCGGAGAGGGGAGAGACCCAGTACTTC. Amino acid sequence: CASSRRLAERGETQYF.

This clonotype showed up many times. The chain employs TRBV7-8 and TRBJ1-2, with a tentative D call TRBD1 (6 bases). This CDR3 is 15 amino acids long. Between the trimmed V and J ends, which lost 4 bases and 0 bases, there was a span of 12 bases. From germline, CDR1 is SGHVS and CDR2 FQNEAQ. CDR3 residues: CASSSTGRTNYGYTF. CDR3 sequence (DNA): TGTGCCAGCAGCTCTACAGGGCGAACTAACTATGGCTACACCTTC.

This clonotype has just a few counts. The CDR3 region is CASSIDPDNYGYTF. The DNA for the CDR3 is TGTGCCAGTAGTATAGACCCTGACAACTATGGCTACACCTTC. The chain has TRBV19 and TRBJ1-2; D remains ambiguous. CDR1 is LNHDA, CDR2 SQIVND, per germline (reference sequence). The germline V and J ends were trimmed by 0 bases and 2 bases, with 7 bases remaining between them. The CDR3 has 14 residues.

This clonotype was seen a few times. An end of the junction does not agree with germline; a read error may underlie this. The chain links TRBV10-3 to TRBJ2-5; 9 nucleotides align to TRBD1. The CDR3 has 15 amino acids. Germline-derived CDR1 and CDR2 are ENHRY and SYGVKD. The DNA for the CDR3 is TGTGCCAGCAGTTACTCGGGGACAGGGCAAGAGACCCAGTACTTC. Its protein product is CASSYSGTGQETQYF.

Ten or more counts support this clonotype. The V call is TRBV7-2, the J call TRBJ2-5; 13 positions match TRBD2. With V trimmed by 5 bases and J by 5 bases, 5 bases remained unmatched. Germline V lookup: CDR1 SGHTA, CDR2 FQGNSA. There are 15 residues in the CDR3. CDR3 residues: CASSPGLAGVETQYF. In DNA form, the CDR3 reads TGTGCCAGCAGCCCCGGACTAGCGGGAGTCGAGACCCAGTACTTC.

This clonotype has more than one count but fewer than ten. CDR3 amino acids: CASSFGGAISGFF. CDR3 DNA sequence: TGTGCCAGCAGTTTTGGGGGGGCGATTTCGGGTTTCTTT. The rearrangement links TRBV12-3 or TRBV12-4 to TRBJ1-1; maybe TRBD1 (6 bases). The CDR3 spans 13 residues. V was clipped by 3 bases and J by 13 bases, with 18 bases between them.

At least ten counts were recorded for this clonotype. J is TRBJ2-7 and V is TRBV9; D is uncertain. Trimming took off 4 bases at V and 3 bases at J, with 11 bases between the two ends. Germline lookup yields CDR1 SGDLS and CDR2 YYNGEE. The CDR3 covers 13 residues. CDR3 DNA: TGTGCCAGCAGCCCCGACGGATACTACGAGCAGTACTTC. Its translation is CASSPDGYYEQYF.